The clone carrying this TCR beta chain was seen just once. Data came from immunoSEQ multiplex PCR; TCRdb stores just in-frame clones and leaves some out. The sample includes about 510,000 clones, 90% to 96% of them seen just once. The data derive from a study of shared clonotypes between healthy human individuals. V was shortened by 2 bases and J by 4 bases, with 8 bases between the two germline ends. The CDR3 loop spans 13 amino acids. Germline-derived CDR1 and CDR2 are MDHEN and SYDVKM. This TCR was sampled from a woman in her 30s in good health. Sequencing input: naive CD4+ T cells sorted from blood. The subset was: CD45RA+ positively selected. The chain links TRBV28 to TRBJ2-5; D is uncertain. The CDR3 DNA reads TGTGCCAGCAGTTTAAACAGACCAGAGACCCAGTACTTC. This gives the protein CASSLNRPETQYF.